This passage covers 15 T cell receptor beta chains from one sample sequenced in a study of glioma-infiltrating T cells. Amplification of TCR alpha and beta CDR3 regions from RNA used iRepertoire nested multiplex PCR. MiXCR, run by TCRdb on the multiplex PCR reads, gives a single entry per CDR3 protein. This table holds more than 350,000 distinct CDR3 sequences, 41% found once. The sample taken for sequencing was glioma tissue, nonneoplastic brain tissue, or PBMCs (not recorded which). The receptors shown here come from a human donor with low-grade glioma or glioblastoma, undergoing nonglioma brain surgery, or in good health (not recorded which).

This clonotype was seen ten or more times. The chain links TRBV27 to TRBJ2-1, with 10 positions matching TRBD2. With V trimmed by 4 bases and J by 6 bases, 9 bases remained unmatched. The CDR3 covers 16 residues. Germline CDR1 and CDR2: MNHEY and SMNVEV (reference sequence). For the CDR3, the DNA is TGTGCCAGCAGTTCCCCAACTAGCGGGGTCATCAATGAGCAGTTCTTC. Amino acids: CASSSPTSGVINEQFF.

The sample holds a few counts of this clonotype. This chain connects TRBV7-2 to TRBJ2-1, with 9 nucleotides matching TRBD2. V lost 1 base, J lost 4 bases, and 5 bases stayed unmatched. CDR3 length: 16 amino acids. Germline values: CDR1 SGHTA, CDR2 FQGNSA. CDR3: CASSLGREGRYNEQFF. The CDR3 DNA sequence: TGTGCCAGCAGCTTAGGGCGGGAGGGCCGTTACAATGAGCAGTTCTTC. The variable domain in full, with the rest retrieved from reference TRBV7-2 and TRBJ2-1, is GAGVSQSPSNKVTEKGKDVELRCDPISGHTALYWYRQSLGQGLEFLIYFQGNSAPDKSGLPSDRFSAERTGGSVSTLTIQRTQQEDSAVYLCASSLGREGRYNEQFFGPGTRLTVL.

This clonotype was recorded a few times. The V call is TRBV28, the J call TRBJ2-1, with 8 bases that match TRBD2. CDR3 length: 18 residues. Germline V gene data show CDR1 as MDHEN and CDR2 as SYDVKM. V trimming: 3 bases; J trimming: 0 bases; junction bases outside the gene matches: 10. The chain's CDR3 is CASSLPQKRESSYNEQFF. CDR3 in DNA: TGTGCCAGCAGTTTGCCCCAAAAGCGGGAGAGCTCCTACAATGAGCAGTTCTTC.

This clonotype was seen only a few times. CDR3: CATSDMNTEAFF. The CDR3 DNA reads TGTGCCACCAGTGACATGAACACTGAAGCTTTCTTT. The V gene is TRBV24-1, the J gene TRBJ1-1, with D hard to call. This CDR3 contains 12 residues. The ends were cut back, 4 bases at V and 0 bases at J, with 2 bases in the middle. Germline CDR1 reads KGHDR; CDR2 reads SFDVKD.

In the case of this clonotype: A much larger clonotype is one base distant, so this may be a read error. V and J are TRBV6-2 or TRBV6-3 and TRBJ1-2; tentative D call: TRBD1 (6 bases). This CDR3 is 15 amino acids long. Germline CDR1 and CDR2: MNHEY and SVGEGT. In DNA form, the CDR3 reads TGTGCCAGCAGTTACTCCACGACAGGATTCTATTGCTACACCTTC. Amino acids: CASSYSTTGFYCYTF.

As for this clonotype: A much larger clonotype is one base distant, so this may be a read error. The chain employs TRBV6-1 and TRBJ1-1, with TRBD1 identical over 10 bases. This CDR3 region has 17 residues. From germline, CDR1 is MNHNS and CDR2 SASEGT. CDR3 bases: TGTGCCAGCAGTTATAAGGGGACAGGGGCCCTGAACACTAAAGCTTTCTTT. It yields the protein CASSYKGTGALNTKAFF.

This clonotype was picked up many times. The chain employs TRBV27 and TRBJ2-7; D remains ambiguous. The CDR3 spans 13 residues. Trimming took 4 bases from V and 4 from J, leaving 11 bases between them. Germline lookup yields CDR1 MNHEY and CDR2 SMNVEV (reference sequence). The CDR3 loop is CASSSYLNYEQYF. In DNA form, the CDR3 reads TGTGCCAGCAGTTCTTACCTGAATTACGAGCAGTACTTC.

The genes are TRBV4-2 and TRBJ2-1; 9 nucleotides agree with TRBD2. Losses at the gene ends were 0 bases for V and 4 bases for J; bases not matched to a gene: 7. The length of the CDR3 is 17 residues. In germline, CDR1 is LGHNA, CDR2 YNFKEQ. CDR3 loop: CASSQDGGREGYNEQFF. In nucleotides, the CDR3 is TGTGCCAGCAGCCAAGATGGCGGGCGGGAGGGTTACAATGAGCAGTTCTTC.

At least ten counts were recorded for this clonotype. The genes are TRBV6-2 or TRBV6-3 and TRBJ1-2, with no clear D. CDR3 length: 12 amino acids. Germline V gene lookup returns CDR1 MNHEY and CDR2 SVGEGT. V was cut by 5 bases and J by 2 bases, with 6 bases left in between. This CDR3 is CASSTGNYGYTF. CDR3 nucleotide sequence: TGTGCCAGCAGTACCGGGAACTATGGCTACACCTTC.

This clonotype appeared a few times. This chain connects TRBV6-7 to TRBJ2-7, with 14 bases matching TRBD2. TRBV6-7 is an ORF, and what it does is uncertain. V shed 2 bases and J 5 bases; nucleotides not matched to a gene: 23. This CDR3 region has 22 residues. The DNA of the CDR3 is TGTGCCAGCAGTTACGTGAGGGAAAGGCCACCGACTAGCGGGAGGGCGGTCAACGAGCAGTACTTC. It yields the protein CASSYVRERPPTSGRAVNEQYF.

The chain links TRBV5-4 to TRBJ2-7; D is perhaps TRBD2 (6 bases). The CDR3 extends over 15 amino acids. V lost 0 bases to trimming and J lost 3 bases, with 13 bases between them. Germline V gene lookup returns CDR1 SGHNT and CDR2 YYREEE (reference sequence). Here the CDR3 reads CASSLVGGSGYEQYF. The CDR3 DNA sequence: TGTGCCAGCAGCTTGGTAGGCGGTAGCGGCTACGAGCAGTACTTC.

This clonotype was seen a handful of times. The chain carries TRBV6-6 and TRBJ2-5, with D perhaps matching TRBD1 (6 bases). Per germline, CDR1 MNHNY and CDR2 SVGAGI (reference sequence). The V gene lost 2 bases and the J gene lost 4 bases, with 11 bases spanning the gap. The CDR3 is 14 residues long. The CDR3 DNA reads TGTGCCAGCAGTTACCGGCAGGGGAGAGAGACCCAGTACTTC. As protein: CASSYRQGRETQYF.

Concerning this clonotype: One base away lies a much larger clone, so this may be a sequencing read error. The CDR3 sequence: CASSYDGGWGLNTEALF. In nucleotides, the CDR3 is TGTGCCAGCAGTTACGACGGGGGCTGGGGGTTGAACACTGAAGCTCTCTTT. V usage is TRBV6-5 and J usage is TRBJ1-1; a possible D gene is TRBD1 (6 bases). This CDR3 has 17 residues. Per germline, CDR1 MNHEY and CDR2 SVGAGI.

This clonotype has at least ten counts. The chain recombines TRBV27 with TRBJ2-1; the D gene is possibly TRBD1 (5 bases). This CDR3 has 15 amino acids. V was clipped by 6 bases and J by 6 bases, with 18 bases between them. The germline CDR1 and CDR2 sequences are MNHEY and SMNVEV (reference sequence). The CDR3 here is CASSFGQGYGNEQFF. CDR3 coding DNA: TGTGCCAGCAGCTTCGGGCAGGGTTATGGCAATGAGCAGTTCTTC.

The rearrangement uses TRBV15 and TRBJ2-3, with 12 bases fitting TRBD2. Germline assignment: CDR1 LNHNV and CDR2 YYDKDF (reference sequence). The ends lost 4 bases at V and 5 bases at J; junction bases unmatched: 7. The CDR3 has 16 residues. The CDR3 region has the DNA TGTGCCACCAGCACCCTAGCGGGAGGGTCCGGAGATACGCAGTATTTT. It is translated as CATSTLAGGSGDTQYF.